The 26 T cell receptor beta chains listed next were all sequenced from one sample in a study of cytomegalovirus exposure and HLA in healthy donors. A multiplex PCR was run with 60 Vbeta primers and 13 Jbeta primers. Libraries were prepared by immunoSEQ multiplex PCR; TCRdb keeps only in-frame clonotypes and omits some of them. The table shows roughly 180,000 clones, with approximately 77% occurring only once. Sequencing was carried out using PBMCs. The receptors were sampled from a female donor in good health and CMV-seronegative.

The genes are TRBV7-2 and TRBJ2-7, with 8 bases aligning to TRBD1. Germline trimming cut 2 bases from V and 5 bases from J; bases unmatched to any gene: 11. The CDR3 totals 16 residues. The germline gives CDR1 SGHTA, CDR2 FQGNSA. In DNA, the CDR3 is TGTGCCAGCAGCTTATCTTTCGGCAGGGGGCCCAACGAGCAGTACTTC. Amino acids: CASSLSFGRGPNEQYF.

The V and J genes are TRBV2 and TRBJ1-1, with D unresolved. V was shortened by 6 bases and J by 1 base, with 9 bases between the two germline ends. Germline V CDR1 and CDR2: SNHLY, FYNNEI. The CDR3 spans 13 residues. This CDR3 reads CASSRSENTEAFF. CDR3 sequence (DNA): TGTGCCAGCAGCAGGTCAGAGAACACTGAAGCTTTCTTT. The full variable domain, in which reference TRBV2 and TRBJ1-1 provide the parts outside the CDR3, is EPEVTQTPSHQVTQMGQEVILRCVPISNHLYFYWYRQILGQKVEFLVSFYNNEISEKSEIFDDQFSVERPDGSNFTLKIRSTKLEDSAMYFCASSRSENTEAFFGQGTRLTVV.

This chain uses TRBV5-1 with TRBJ2-5; D is uncertain. Germline V gene lookup returns CDR1 SGHRS and CDR2 YFSETQ. This CDR3 contains 13 residues. The V end lost 1 base, the J end lost 1 base, and 5 bases lay between the germline ends. The CDR3 bases are TGCGCCAGCAGCTTGCTAGGCCAAGAGACCCAGTACTTC. This codes for CASSLLGQETQYF.

The chain recombines TRBV7-9 with TRBJ1-1; 11 bases are shared with TRBD1. CDR1 is SEHNR and CDR2 is FQNEAQ in the germline V gene (reference sequence). V lost 0 bases to trimming and J lost 4 bases; unmatched junction nucleotides: 7. This CDR3 has 17 residues. The CDR3 DNA reads as TGTGCCAGCAGCTTAGCGGGACAGGGGGTTTGGGGCACTGAAGCTTTCTTT. This translates into CASSLAGQGVWGTEAFF.

The rearrangement uses TRBV15 and TRBJ2-1, with TRBD2 matching over 7 bases. This CDR3 is 17 amino acids long. V lost 1 base to trimming and J lost 8 bases; unmatched junction nucleotides: 14. The germline CDR1 and CDR2 sequences are LNHNV and YYDKDF (reference sequence). Here the CDR3 reads CATSRAPGGTRYDEQFF. The CDR3, as DNA: TGTGCCACCAGCAGAGCCCCGGGGGGTACGAGGTATGATGAGCAGTTCTTC.

V is TRBV18 and J is TRBJ2-5, with a possible D match to TRBD1 (5 bases). The CDR3 runs to 14 residues. Trimming pared 2 bases from V and 4 bases from J, leaving 11 bases between. From germline, CDR1 is KGHSH and CDR2 LQKENI. The DNA of the CDR3 is TGTGCCAGCTCACCAAGGCAGGGTTCAGAGACCCAGTACTTC. This sequence encodes CASSPRQGSETQYF. The entire variable domain, with the rest obtained from reference TRBV18 and TRBJ2-5, is as follows: NAGVMQNPRHLVRRRGQEARLRCSPMKGHSHVYWYRQLPEEGLKFMVYLQKENIIDESGMPKERFSAEFPKEGPSILRIQQVVRGDSAAYFCASSPRQGSETQYFGPGTRLLVL.

The V gene is TRBV28, the J gene TRBJ1-1; D unclear. Germline CDR1 MDHEN, CDR2 SYDVKM. Between the trimmed V and J ends, which lost 3 bases and 4 bases, there was a span of 9 bases. This CDR3 spans 13 amino acids. The CDR3 sequence: CASSFLRVTEAFF. DNA of the CDR3: TGTGCCAGCAGTTTTCTGAGAGTCACTGAAGCTTTCTTT.

The sample holds one count of this clone. The chain is built from TRBV11-2 and TRBJ1-1; 12 bases agree with TRBD1. V dropped 2 bases and J dropped 1; count of bases not matched to a gene: 5. The CDR3 has 17 amino acids. From germline, CDR1 is SGHAT and CDR2 FQNNGV. The CDR3 protein is CASSLRGQGAPNTEAFF. The CDR3 DNA reads TGTGCCAGCAGCTTACGGGGACAGGGGGCCCCGAACACTGAAGCTTTCTTT.

The J gene is TRBJ2-2, the V gene TRBV9; D may be TRBD1 (5 bases). V was clipped by 2 bases and J by 1 base, with 9 bases between them. CDR3 length: 15 residues. CDR1 is SGDLS and CDR2 is YYNGEE in the germline V gene. CDR3 sequence reads: CASSVPTENTGELFF. Written as DNA, the CDR3 is TGTGCCAGCAGCGTCCCGACAGAGAACACCGGGGAGCTGTTTTTT. The whole variable domain, filled in from reference TRBV9 and TRBJ2-2, reads DSGVTQTPKHLITATGQRVTLRCSPRSGDLSVYWYQQSLDQGLQFLIQYYNGEERAKGNILERFSAQQFPDLHSELNLSSLELGDSALYFCASSVPTENTGELFFGEGSRLTVL.

V and J are TRBV9 and TRBJ2-7, with 7 bases aligning to TRBD1. The V gene end was trimmed by 3 bases and the J gene end by 4 bases; junction bases not matched to a gene: 4. This CDR3 is 13 amino acids long. Per the germline V gene, CDR1 is SGDLS and CDR2 is YYNGEE. The CDR3 sequence: CASSEGQPYEQYF. DNA of the CDR3: TGTGCCAGCAGCGAGGGACAGCCATACGAGCAGTACTTC.

This clone is medium-sized (0.01 to 0.1%). The genes are TRBV6-5 and TRBJ1-1; D perhaps matches TRBD1 (5 bases). The V gene lost 4 bases and the J gene lost 4 bases, with 16 bases spanning the gap. The CDR3 length is 15 residues. CDR1 is MNHEY and CDR2 is SVGAGI in the germline V gene. The CDR3 region is CASSLGPDGVTEAFF. CDR3 DNA: TGTGCCAGCAGTTTGGGGCCTGATGGGGTCACTGAAGCTTTCTTT.

J is TRBJ2-3 and V is TRBV6-1; 9 bases align to TRBD2. The CDR3 runs to 14 residues. Germline V gene data show CDR1 as MNHNS and CDR2 as SASEGT. The junction had 9 bases not matched to a gene; V was cut back by 7 bases and J by 7 bases. CDR3 nucleotide sequence: TGTGCCAGCACGGGGGCGGGGGGGCTAAATACGCAGTATTTT. Translation: CASTGAGGLNTQYF.

The chain has TRBV6-4 and TRBJ2-3, with D possibly matching TRBD2 (6 bases). Germline assignment: CDR1 MRHNA and CDR2 SNTAGT. The V and J ends lost 6 bases and 3 bases respectively, with 13 bases between them. This CDR3 comprises 14 residues. CDR3 sequence: CASSPQEGTDTQYF. CDR3 nucleotides: TGTGCCAGCAGCCCCCAGGAGGGGACAGATACGCAGTATTTT.

The chain recombines TRBV7-3 with TRBJ2-7; a possible D gene is TRBD2 (6 bases). The CDR3 consists of 15 residues. The germline gives CDR1 SGHTA, CDR2 FQGTGA. V lost 5 bases and J 2 bases, leaving 16 bases between the germline ends. The CDR3 nucleotides read TGTGCCAGCAGCCCGGCGGGGACGGCGACCTACGAGCAGTACTTC. This gives the protein CASSPAGTATYEQYF. Combining the CDR3 with reference TRBV7-3 and TRBJ2-7 gives the whole variable domain GAGVSQTPSNKVTEKGKYVELRCDPISGHTALYWYRQSLGQGPEFLIYFQGTGAADDSGLPNDRFFAVRPEGSVSTLKIQRTERGDSAVYLCASSPAGTATYEQYFGPGTRLTVT.

This rearrangement joins TRBV7-8 to TRBJ1-5; D remains unclear. Deletions cut 8 bases from V and 0 bases from J, with 14 bases between. The CDR3 runs 15 residues. Germline CDR1 is SGHVS and CDR2 is FQNEAQ. The CDR3 DNA sequence: TGTGCCAGCGCATTTTCCGGGGATAGCAATCAGCCCCAGCATTTT. Its translation is CASAFSGDSNQPQHF.

This clone was observed a handful of times. The J gene is TRBJ2-3, the V gene TRBV7-8, with TRBD2 matching 11 bases. The germline CDR1 and CDR2 sequences are SGHVS and FQNEAQ. The CDR3 totals 18 residues. The trim removed 5 bases at V and 5 bases at J, leaving 15 bases unmatched. The CDR3 protein is CASSPGGLAGGVLDTQYF. CDR3 nucleotide sequence: TGTGCCAGCAGCCCAGGCGGGTTAGCGGGAGGGGTTCTAGATACGCAGTATTTT.

V and J are TRBV7-9 and TRBJ1-1, with a tentative D call TRBD1 (5 bases). CDR3 length equals 13 residues. The germline V and J ends were trimmed by 4 bases and 1 base, with 7 bases remaining between them. In germline, CDR1 is SEHNR, CDR2 FQNEAQ (reference sequence). CDR3 coding DNA: TGTGCCAGCAGCTGGGGGGGGAACACTGAAGCTTTCTTT. Residues: CASSWGGNTEAFF.

This CDR3 reads CASSLAVTSGRHEQYF. The CDR3 DNA reads TGTGCCAGCAGCTTAGCGGTGACTAGCGGGAGACACGAGCAGTACTTC. The chain has TRBV7-6 and TRBJ2-7, with 12 bases aligning to TRBD2. Germline V gene lookup returns CDR1 SGHVS and CDR2 FNYEAQ. This CDR3 is 16 amino acids long. Trimming removed 0 bases from V and 5 bases from J; junction bases left unmatched: 5.

The chain couples TRBV5-6 to TRBJ2-1; D call uncertain. Trimming removed 1 base from V and 8 bases from J, with 4 bases in between. The CDR3 extends over 11 amino acids. Germline CDR1 reads SGHDT; CDR2 reads YYEEEE. The CDR3 here is CASSLFDEQFF. The DNA of the CDR3 is TGTGCCAGCAGCTTGTTCGATGAGCAGTTCTTC.

This chain uses TRBV6-5 with TRBJ2-1; 14 bases are a match to TRBD2. The CDR3 runs to 15 residues. The germline V gene has CDR1 MNHEY and CDR2 SVGAGI. The trim removed 2 bases at V and 10 bases at J, leaving 4 bases unmatched. CDR3 bases: TGTGCCAGCAGTTACAGGACTAGCGGGGGGCGGGAGCAGTTCTTC. Its translation: CASSYRTSGGREQFF.

The chain recombines TRBV7-2 with TRBJ2-7, with 7 positions matching TRBD1. V shed 5 bases and J 2 bases; nucleotides not matched to a gene: 3. CDR1 and CDR2 (germline): SGHTA, FQGNSA. The CDR3 sequence is 13 residues long. The CDR3 is CASSRTGPYEQYF. As DNA, the CDR3 is TGTGCCAGCAGCAGGACAGGACCCTACGAGCAGTACTTC.

The J gene is TRBJ2-4, the V gene TRBV12-5; D unresolved. With 1 base removed from V and 5 bases from J, the gap between germline ends came to 6 bases. The CDR3 covers 13 residues. From germline, CDR1 is LGHNT and CDR2 FRNRAP. CDR3 DNA: TGTGCTAGTGGTTTGGGCGTTGAAAACATTCAGTACTTC. Amino acid sequence: CASGLGVENIQYF.

This clone was observed once. The chain uses TRBV7-9 and TRBJ2-3, with D possibly being TRBD2 (6 bases). Germline V gene lookup returns CDR1 SEHNR and CDR2 FQNEAQ (reference sequence). Trimming shortened V by 4 bases and J by 6 bases, and 14 bases separated the two germline ends. The CDR3 extends over 14 amino acids. The CDR3 spells CASSSPTSPDTQYF. In nucleotides, the CDR3 is TGTGCCAGCAGCTCCCCGACTAGTCCGGATACGCAGTATTTT.

As concerns this clone: A read error may produce the germline difference seen at one junction end. The chain is built from TRBV7-7 and TRBJ2-1; a possible D gene is TRBD2 (6 bases). The CDR3 is 14 amino acids. Germline V gene sequence: CDR1 SSHAT, CDR2 FNYEAQ (reference sequence). CDR3 residues: CASSPRAGWSEQFF. The CDR3, as DNA: TGTGCTAGCAGCCCCCGAGCGGGTTGGAGTGAGCAGTTCTTC. Full variable domain (missing parts from reference TRBV7-7 and TRBJ2-1): GAGVSQSPRYKVTKRGQDVTLRCDPISSHATLYWYQQALGQGPEFLTYFNYEAQPDKSGLPSDRFSAERPEGSISTLTIQRTEQRDSAMYRCASSPRAGWSEQFFGPGTRLTVL.

V is TRBV7-9 and J is TRBJ2-3, with 8 bases lining up with TRBD2. From germline, CDR1 is SEHNR and CDR2 FQNEAQ (reference sequence). With 2 bases clipped from V and 8 bases from J, the junction kept 12 bases outside the gene matches. There are 16 residues in the CDR3. As DNA, the CDR3 is TGTGCCAGCAGCTTATTATCAGCGGGGGTGCCGGGTACGCAGTATTTT. Translated: CASSLLSAGVPGTQYF.

This sequence joins TRBV6-6 and TRBJ2-6; 9 bases are shared with TRBD1. V lost 10 bases to trimming and J lost 11 bases; unmatched junction nucleotides: 9. Germline lookup yields CDR1 MNHNY and CDR2 SVGAGI (reference sequence). CDR3 length: 13 amino acids. The CDR3 loop is CAMSRDRVDVLTF. CDR3 bases: TGTGCCATGTCCCGGGACAGGGTCGACGTCCTGACTTTC.